This TCR beta chain came from a study of T-cell reconstitution after alpha-beta-depleted transplantation in children. Study-level points and caveats: Newly produced T cells mostly accounted for T-cell counts and diversity one year post-transplant. About two months after transplant, alpha-beta T cells reportedly came from several hundred expanded graft clones. TCRbeta diversity was high at day 60 in some patients (a result of surviving recipient T cells and thymic progenitors).

TCRbeta library construction was performed incorporating unique molecular identifiers. MiXCR was run by TCRdb on the PCR reads, yielding one entry per CDR3 protein. The table lists fewer than 700,000 distinct CDR3 sequences, 10% to 15% of them singletons. This clonotype has just a few counts. What it binds is unknown. V was clipped by 7 bases and J by 3 bases; unmatched bases: 6. CDR3 size: 13 residues. CDR1 DFQATT and CDR2 SNEGSKA come from the germline V gene (reference sequence). V is TRBV20-1 and J is TRBJ2-5; 9 nucleotides match TRBD1. The sequence was collected from a male patient under 18 who had a stem cell transplant for acute myeloid leukemia, so the T cells may come from the graft donor. The material sequenced was PBMCs, mostly from graft donor cells, taken 360 days after TCRalphabeta/CD19-depleted stem cell transplant. CDR3 coding DNA: TGCAGTGTCACACGGGACAGGGAAGAGACCCAGTACTTC. It is translated as CSVTRDREETQYF.